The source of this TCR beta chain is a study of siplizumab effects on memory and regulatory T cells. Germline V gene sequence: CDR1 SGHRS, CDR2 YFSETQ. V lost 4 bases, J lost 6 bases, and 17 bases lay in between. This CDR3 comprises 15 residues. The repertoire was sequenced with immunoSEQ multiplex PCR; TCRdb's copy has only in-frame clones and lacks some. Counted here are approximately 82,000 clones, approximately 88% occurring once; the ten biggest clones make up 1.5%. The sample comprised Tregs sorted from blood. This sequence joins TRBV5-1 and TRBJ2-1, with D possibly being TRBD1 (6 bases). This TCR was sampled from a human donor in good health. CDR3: CASSIGQFQGNEQFF. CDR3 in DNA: TGCGCCAGCAGCATCGGACAGTTTCAAGGCAATGAGCAGTTCTTC.